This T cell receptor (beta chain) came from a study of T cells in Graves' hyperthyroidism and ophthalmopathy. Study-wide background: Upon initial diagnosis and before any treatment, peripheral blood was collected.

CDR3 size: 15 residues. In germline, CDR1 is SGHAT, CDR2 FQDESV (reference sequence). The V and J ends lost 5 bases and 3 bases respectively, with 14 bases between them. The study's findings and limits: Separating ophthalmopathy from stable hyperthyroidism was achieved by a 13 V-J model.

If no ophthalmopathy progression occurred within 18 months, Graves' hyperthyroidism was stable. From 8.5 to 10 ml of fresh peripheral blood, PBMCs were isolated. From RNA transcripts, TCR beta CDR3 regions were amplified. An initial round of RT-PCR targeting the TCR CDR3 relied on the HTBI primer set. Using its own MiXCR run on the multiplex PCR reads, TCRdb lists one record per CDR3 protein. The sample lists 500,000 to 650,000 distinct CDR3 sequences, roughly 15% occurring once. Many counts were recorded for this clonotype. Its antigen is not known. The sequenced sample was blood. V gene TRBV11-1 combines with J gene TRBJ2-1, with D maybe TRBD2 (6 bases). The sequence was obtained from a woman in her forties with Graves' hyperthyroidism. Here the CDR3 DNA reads TGTGCCAGCAGCCCTGAAGGACTATTCTACAATGAGCAGTTCTTC. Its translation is CASSPEGLFYNEQFF. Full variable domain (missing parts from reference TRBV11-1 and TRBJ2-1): EAEVAQSPRYKITEKSQAVAFWCDPISGHATLYWYRQILGQGPELLVQFQDESVVDDSQLPKDRFSAERLKGVDSTLKIQPAELGDSAMYLCASSPEGLFYNEQFFGPGTRLTVL.